The 21 T cell receptor beta chains in this list originate from one sample, sequenced in a study of T cell changes during pregnancy in multiple sclerosis. Some clones are missing from TCRdb's copy, which holds only in-frame ones; the method was immunoSEQ multiplex PCR. The table shows about 88,000 clones, with roughly 90% occurring only once. The sequencing used peripheral blood, collected in the first trimester of pregnancy. Every receptor here comes from a female donor with multiple sclerosis, enrolled in a pregnancy study.

This clone was observed a single time. V is TRBV6-1 and J is TRBJ1-2, with TRBD1 identical over 7 bases. This CDR3 is built from 15 residues. V gave up 3 bases and J gave up 3 bases; unmatched junction bases: 7. Germline assignment: CDR1 MNHNS and CDR2 SASEGT. CDR3 residues: CASSDRTGVDYGYTF. CDR3 DNA sequence: TGTGCCAGCAGTGATAGAACAGGGGTAGACTATGGCTACACCTTC.

V gene TRBV28 combines with J gene TRBJ2-3, with 12 positions matching TRBD2. Trimming removed 7 bases from V and 4 bases from J; junction bases left unmatched: 6. This CDR3 is 15 amino acids long. Germline values: CDR1 MDHEN, CDR2 SYDVKM. CDR3 in amino acids: CASKPTSGSSDTQYF. In nucleotides, the CDR3 is TGTGCCAGCAAACCGACTAGCGGGAGCTCAGATACGCAGTATTTT.

The chain is built from TRBV2 and TRBJ2-3, with unresolved D. The CDR3 covers 13 residues. The germline V gene encodes CDR1 SNHLY and CDR2 FYNNEI. Trimming cost V 4 bases and J 2 bases, with 7 bases left between them. In nucleotides, the CDR3 is TGTGCCAGCAGTGGTCCTTTCACAGATACGCAGTATTTT. It codes for CASSGPFTDTQYF.

This sequence joins TRBV7-6 and TRBJ2-2; no clear D. The CDR3 length is 15 residues. Germline lookup yields CDR1 SGHVS and CDR2 FNYEAQ. V lost 5 bases to trimming and J lost 7 bases, with 17 bases between them. The CDR3 DNA reads as TGTGCCAGCAGCGATTCCGCCGGGTTTGGCGGGGAGCTGTTTTTT. Translated: CASSDSAGFGGELFF.

V gene TRBV5-4 combines with J gene TRBJ2-3; D unresolved. The germline CDR1 and CDR2 sequences are SGHNT and YYREEE (reference sequence). V was clipped by 4 bases and J by 6 bases, with 6 bases between them. This CDR3 is built from 11 residues. The CDR3 sequence is CASSTRDTQYF. CDR3 nucleotide sequence: TGTGCCAGCAGCACGCGTGATACGCAGTATTTT.

J is TRBJ1-2 and V is TRBV4-2, with 9 bases aligning to TRBD1. The CDR3 sequence is 13 residues long. In germline, CDR1 is LGHNA, CDR2 YNFKEQ. Trimming took 4 bases from V and 6 from J; bases not matched to a gene: 3. The CDR3 sequence is CASSRGTGNGYTF. CDR3 in DNA: TGTGCCAGCAGCCGAGGGACAGGGAATGGCTACACCTTC.

This clone was counted only a few times. This specimen includes other DNA sequences encoding the same CDR3. V gene TRBV30 combines with J gene TRBJ1-1; TRBD1 is a possible D gene (5 bases). Germline V gene sequence: CDR1 GTSNPN, CDR2 SVGIG (reference sequence). The V end lost 0 bases, the J end lost 4 bases, and 9 bases lay between the germline ends. CDR3 size: 13 residues. The CDR3: CAWSVGGSTEAFF. In DNA form, the CDR3 reads TGTGCCTGGAGTGTCGGGGGGAGCACTGAAGCTTTCTTT.

The chain has TRBV11-3 and TRBJ2-1, with TRBD1 identical over 7 bases. This CDR3 region has 12 residues. CDR1 SGHNT and CDR2 YENEEA come from the germline V gene. The V and J ends lost 4 bases and 6 bases, in that order; junction bases with no gene match: 0. Written as DNA, the CDR3 is TGTGCCAGCAGCTACAGGGGCAATGAGCAGTTCTTC. The encoded protein is CASSYRGNEQFF.

This chain joins TRBV7-2 and TRBJ2-1; TRBD2 matches 11 bases. Trimming took 6 bases from V and 0 from J; bases not matched to a gene: 10. This CDR3 has 18 amino acids. Germline CDR1 SGHTA, CDR2 FQGNSA. The DNA for the CDR3 is TGTGCCAGCAGTCCGATCGGGCTAGCGGGAGGCTCCTACAATGAGCAGTTCTTC. Protein sequence: CASSPIGLAGGSYNEQFF.

The rearrangement uses TRBV27 and TRBJ2-7; possible D gene TRBD2, 5 bases. In germline, CDR1 is MNHEY, CDR2 SMNVEV (reference sequence). This CDR3 region has 13 residues. V was pared by 11 bases and J by 4 bases, with 18 bases between. CDR3: CASGYGIWYEQYF. The CDR3 nucleotides read TGTGCCTCGGGGTACGGGATCTGGTACGAGCAGTACTTC.

This rearrangement joins TRBV19 to TRBJ2-2, with D possibly matching TRBD1 (6 bases). Trimming left V 7 bases short and J 4 bases short, with 16 bases between. Germline V CDR1 and CDR2: LNHDA, SQIVND (reference sequence). This CDR3 comprises 15 residues. CDR3 protein: CASILSQGRTGELFF. In DNA, the CDR3 is TGTGCCAGTATCCTGAGCCAGGGGCGCACCGGGGAGCTGTTTTTT.

CDR3 sequence: CASSLEAPGDTQYF. CDR3 DNA sequence: TGCGCCAGCAGCTTGGAGGCTCCGGGAGATACGCAGTATTTT. V and J are TRBV5-1 and TRBJ2-3, with unresolved D. With 0 bases removed from V and 5 bases from J, the gap between germline ends came to 10 bases. The CDR3 consists of 14 residues. Germline V lookup: CDR1 SGHRS, CDR2 YFSETQ.

J is TRBJ2-3 and V is TRBV6-1; tentatively, D is TRBD2 (6 bases). This CDR3 has 18 amino acids. Germline CDR1 and CDR2: MNHNS and SASEGT. Trimming removed 3 bases at V and 4 bases at J, with 23 bases between. The CDR3 region is CASSDPANLAKWADTQYF. DNA for the CDR3: TGTGCCAGCAGTGACCCCGCAAATCTAGCGAAGTGGGCAGATACGCAGTATTTT.

The rearrangement links TRBV4-1 to TRBJ1-3; 7 positions match TRBD1. Per the germline V gene, CDR1 is MGHRA and CDR2 is YSYEKL. The CDR3 has 16 residues. Losses at the gene ends were 4 bases for V and 0 bases for J; bases not matched to a gene: 6. This CDR3 reads CASSRPGQTSGNTIYF. As DNA, the CDR3 is TGCGCCAGCAGCCGACCGGGACAGACCTCTGGAAACACCATATATTTT.

The chain employs TRBV11-2 and TRBJ2-1; 12 bases line up with TRBD2. The CDR3 consists of 16 residues. Trimming removed 8 bases from V and 5 bases from J; junction bases left unmatched: 10. Looked up from germline, CDR1 is SGHAT and CDR2 is FQNNGV. The CDR3 is CASQRLAGERNNEQFF. The CDR3 region has the DNA TGTGCCAGCCAACGACTAGCGGGAGAGAGGAACAATGAGCAGTTCTTC.

This clone was picked up one time. The chain joins TRBV5-6 to TRBJ1-1; D not certain. The CDR3 contains 14 residues. V was trimmed by 4 bases and J by 1 base, leaving 11 bases between them. Per germline, CDR1 SGHDT and CDR2 YYEEEE. In DNA, the CDR3 is TGTGCCAGCAGCCCTGGTCAGTCGAACACTGAAGCTTTCTTT. Protein product: CASSPGQSNTEAFF.

The rearrangement links TRBV6-5 to TRBJ2-2; TRBD2 agrees at 13 bases. This CDR3 is built from 15 residues. V trimming: 8 bases; J trimming: 8 bases; junction bases outside the gene matches: 8. Germline V gives CDR1 MNHEY, CDR2 SVGAGI. Written as DNA, the CDR3 is TGTGCCAGCCTGAGGACTAGCGGGAGCTTAGGGGAGCTGTTTTTT. It specifies CASLRTSGSLGELFF.

The chain links TRBV28 to TRBJ2-5, with TRBD1 matching 7 bases. CDR3 size: 16 residues. CDR1 MDHEN and CDR2 SYDVKM come from the germline V gene. V was clipped by 2 bases and J by 1 base; unmatched bases: 7. The DNA for the CDR3 is TGTGCCAGCAGTTTAAAAGGGACAGTCTCCCAAGAGACCCAGTACTTC. Amino acids: CASSLKGTVSQETQYF.

This rearrangement joins TRBV5-5 to TRBJ1-2; 7 nucleotides align to TRBD1. The CDR3 length is 14 residues. Trimming cost V 4 bases and J 6 bases; bases outside gene matches: 9. The germline V gene encodes CDR1 SGHKS and CDR2 YYEKEE (reference sequence). The CDR3 region has the DNA TGTGCCAGCAGCACCGCGACAGGGACCCATGGCTACACCTTC. As protein: CASSTATGTHGYTF.

The chain couples TRBV14 to TRBJ2-5, with D possibly TRBD1 on 5 matching bases. The germline V gene encodes CDR1 SGHDN and CDR2 FVKESK. The CDR3 length is 11 residues. V dropped 5 bases and J dropped 5 bases, with 6 bases sitting between them. CDR3: CASSNRETQYF. The CDR3, as DNA: TGTGCCAGCAGCAACAGGGAGACCCAGTACTTC. Using reference TRBV14 and TRBJ2-5 for the parts outside the CDR3, the full variable domain is EAGVTQFPSHSVIEKGQTVTLRCDPISGHDNLYWYRRVMGKEIKFLLHFVKESKQDESGMPNNRFLAERTGGTYSTLKVQPAELEDSGVYFCASSNRETQYFGPGTRLLVL.

Here the CDR3 reads CASRHQTGYNEQFF. CDR3 in DNA: TGTGCCAGCAGGCACCAGACAGGGTACAATGAGCAGTTCTTC. The chain has TRBV2 and TRBJ2-1, with TRBD1 matching 7 bases. V gave up 6 bases and J gave up 4 bases; unmatched junction bases: 6. The CDR3 runs to 14 residues. From germline, CDR1 is SNHLY and CDR2 FYNNEI.